The text below deals with one T cell receptor (beta chain). TCRdb re-analysed the 5' RACE reads in MiXCR, keeping a single row per CDR3 protein. Here the sample spans about 580,000 distinct CDR3 sequences, 17% being singletons. This sample was included in a study of T cells after yellow fever vaccination. The CDR3 extends over 15 amino acids. The V gene's germline CDR1 is LGHNA and CDR2 YSLEER. Trimming shortened V by 0 bases and J by 6 bases, and 13 bases separated the two germline ends. The sequencing here drew on PBMCs, taken 5 to 6 days after the first yellow fever vaccination. J is TRBJ2-3 and V is TRBV4-3; no reliable D call. The clonotype originates from a man in his late teens or twenties who received the YFV17D yellow fever vaccine. The DNA of the CDR3 is TGCGCCAGCAGCCAAGATGTGGCTGCCTCGGATACGCAGTATTTT. Amino acids: CASSQDVAASDTQYF.